This TCR beta chain was sequenced during a study of T cell repertoires in cytomegalovirus infection. Looking at the study overall: An indication of both CMV infection and matching HLA type came from public TCR beta signatures. Findings and limits, study-wide: Within the response measured ex vivo, HLA-C-restricted CMV-specific TCR beta clonotypes were dominant. Of the TCR beta families, the public ones yielded a cumulative frequency that identified carriers of CMV plus the relevant HLA.

The CDR3 is made up of 17 amino acids. The V segment lost 5 bases and the J segment 4 bases; nucleotides outside the gene matches: 14. TCRdb ran MiXCR on the reads and lists one entry per CDR3 protein. Of some 110,000 distinct CDR3 sequences listed, 9.5% to 13% are singletons. Many counts were recorded for this clonotype. The antigen is undetermined. The clonotype originates from a human donor in good health (CMV status not recorded). Some clones in this sample may be carry-over from other donors' samples. The sample comprised PBMCs, sequenced either directly or after in vitro stimulation (not recorded which). The chain joins TRBV12-3 or TRBV12-4 to TRBJ2-5; the match to TRBD2 covers 9 bases. The CDR3 sequence: CASSPGGVAGVGETQYF. The DNA of the CDR3 is TGTGCCAGCAGTCCAGGTGGGGTAGCGGGAGTGGGAGAGACCCAGTACTTC.